These T cell receptor beta chains were read from a single sample in a study of blood T cell repertoires in COVID-19. TCRdb keeps only in-frame clones here, not all; method: immunoSEQ multiplex PCR. The sample records fewer than 650,000 clones, less than 90% being singletons. Input material: peripheral blood. Receptors were obtained from a woman between 50 and 59 years old with COVID-19, enrolled during active disease. Both conserved end residues are trimmed from each CDR3. Size is stated for part of the rows, as once, few or many counts, or as a class when the clone is expanded.

j_gene | abundance | v_gene | CDR3aa
TRBJ1-4 | - | TRBV5-4 | ASSLGAGTNEKLF
TRBJ2-1 | - | TRBV5-4 | ASSLGRAGNEQF
TRBJ2-4 | once | TRBV29-1 | SVVDGGVDIQY
TRBJ1-5 | - | TRBV5-5 | ASSLARGNQPQH
TRBJ1-2 | - | TRBV10-3 | AIRRGASNYGYT
TRBJ2-5 | - | TRBV7-9 | ASSSMGLAGKETQY
TRBJ2-3 | - | TRBV28 | ASSFGGLAGSLTDTQY
TRBJ2-5 | - | TRBV4-1 | ASSPTGTSSRTQY
TRBJ2-1 | - | TRBV9 | ASSQRTGGTEQF
TRBJ2-5 | - | TRBV6-4 | ASSSLAGSQETQY
TRBJ2-3 | - | TRBV3-1/TRBV3-2 | ASSQDLRGGDTQY
TRBJ1-1 | - | TRBV6-2/TRBV6-3 | ASSYSGGSTEAF
TRBJ2-5 | - | TRBV7-8 | ASSLGLAGETQY
TRBJ2-1 | - | TRBV19 | ASSLVTGGANEQF
TRBJ2-1 | - | TRBV5-1 | ASSWGTGLYNEQF
TRBJ2-6 | - | TRBV30 | AWSREGAGANVLT
TRBJ2-2 | - | TRBV18 | ASSPSGTFKTGELF
TRBJ1-6 | - | TRBV18 | ATTTAGNSPLH
TRBJ1-2 | - | TRBV6-5 | ASSYSRGINGYT
TRBJ1-4 | - | TRBV30 | ALTPGTGGEKLF
TRBJ1-1 | - | TRBV5-6 | ASSWDRGITEAF
TRBJ1-4 | - | TRBV18 | ASSPTSEKLF
TRBJ2-3 | - | TRBV4-1 | ASSQGFTGTDTQY
TRBJ1-3 | - | TRBV9 | ASSFGQGTSPDGNTIY
TRBJ1-2 | - | TRBV18 | ASSPGQSFYGYT
TRBJ2-7 | - | TRBV30 | AWSRGGQGAYEQY
TRBJ1-2 | - | TRBV25-1 | ASSWGGDGYT
TRBJ1-2 | - | TRBV5-5 | ASSSQVGDRGYT
TRBJ2-5 | - | TRBV2 | ASSVDLAETQY
TRBJ1-2 | - | TRBV28 | ASSVYRGDGYT
TRBJ2-7 | - | TRBV9 | ASSVGASGSYEQY
TRBJ1-2 | - | TRBV5-4 | ASSLGAGGSYYGYT
TRBJ1-1 | - | TRBV4-1 | ASSQERVALNTEAF
TRBJ1-4 | - | TRBV30 | AWSVAPASRGSPATNEKLF